Listed here are 21 T cell receptor beta chains from one sample, sequenced in a study of control samples from healthy donors and cancer patients. Some clones are missing from TCRdb's copy, which holds only in-frame ones; the method was immunoSEQ multiplex PCR. Here the sample spans roughly 100,000 clones, about four fifths being singletons. Sequencing was done on a sample of blood. These receptors originate from a woman aged 50 to 65 in good health.

The chain links TRBV5-4 to TRBJ1-5, with 7 bases aligning to TRBD1. V lost 2 bases and J lost 8; bases outside the gene matches: 7. The germline CDR1 and CDR2 sequences are SGHNT and YYREEE (reference sequence). The CDR3 sequence is 14 residues long. CDR3 DNA: TGTGCCAGCAGCTTTGCAGGGGGAGTTGAGCCCCAGCATTTT. It encodes CASSFAGGVEPQHF.

This rearrangement joins TRBV6-5 to TRBJ1-1; no definite D call. V was clipped by 11 bases and J by 6 bases, with 16 bases between them. Germline CDR1 MNHEY, CDR2 SVGAGI. The CDR3 consists of 12 residues. The CDR3 DNA reads as TGTGCCTCGAAAGGAGTTTACCCTGAAGCTTTCTTT. Translation: CASKGVYPEAFF.

As for this clone: Within the sample, other DNA sequences also encode this same CDR3. This chain connects TRBV29-1 to TRBJ2-1; D is unresolved. Trimming took off 1 base at V and 7 bases at J, with 14 bases between the two ends. This CDR3 region has 14 residues. CDR1 is SQVTM and CDR2 is ANQGSEA in the germline V gene. The CDR3 spells CSVEGAELRNEQFF. The CDR3 DNA sequence: TGCAGCGTTGAAGGGGCTGAACTACGGAATGAGCAGTTCTTC.

This clone was recorded many times. The CDR3 sequence is CASTDSGANVLTF. CDR3 DNA sequence: TGTGCCAGCACCGACTCTGGGGCCAACGTCCTGACTTTC. This chain connects TRBV6-5 to TRBJ2-6, with D unclear. The CDR3 is made up of 13 amino acids. The V end was cut by 7 bases, the J end by 0 bases, with 4 bases between. CDR1 is MNHEY and CDR2 is SVGAGI in the germline V gene.

The V and J genes are TRBV24-1 and TRBJ2-7; possibly TRBD1 or TRBD2 for D (5 bases each). The V end lost 4 bases, the J end lost 3 bases, and 15 bases lay between the germline ends. Germline assignment: CDR1 KGHDR and CDR2 SFDVKD. This CDR3 has 15 residues. The CDR3 loop is CATSEGDDALYEQYF. CDR3 DNA sequence: TGTGCCACCAGTGAGGGGGACGACGCCCTCTACGAGCAGTACTTC.

The chain joins TRBV7-9 to TRBJ1-2; TRBD1 matches at 8 bases. V dropped 4 bases and J dropped 9; count of bases not matched to a gene: 16. The germline V gene has CDR1 SEHNR and CDR2 FQNEAQ (reference sequence). The CDR3 sequence is 16 residues long. CDR3 nucleotides: TGTGCCAGCAGCTCGCGACGACAGGGGTTCGTCGTTAGCTACACCTTC. It specifies CASSSRRQGFVVSYTF. The full variable domain, rest sourced from reference TRBV7-9 and TRBJ1-2, is DTGVSQNPRHKITKRGQNVTFRCDPISEHNRLYWYRQTLGQGPEFLTYFQNEAQLEKSRLLSDRFSAERPKGSFSTLEIQRTEQGDSAMYLCASSSRRQGFVVSYTFGSGTRLTVV.

Note on this clone: Distinct nucleotide sequences in the sample also encode this CDR3. The chain is built from TRBV6-2 or TRBV6-3 and TRBJ1-1; D is uncertain. Germline CDR1 and CDR2: MNHEY and SVGEGT. V gave up 3 bases and J gave up 7 bases, with 9 bases separating them. The CDR3 is 12 amino acids. The CDR3 protein is CASSYGRVEAFF. The CDR3 bases are TGTGCCAGCAGTTATGGCCGGGTTGAAGCTTTCTTT.

This clone was counted between two and nine times. The genes are TRBV19 and TRBJ1-2; possible D gene TRBD1, 6 bases. CDR1 is LNHDA and CDR2 is SQIVND in the germline V gene (reference sequence). The CDR3 extends over 14 amino acids. Deletions cut 2 bases from V and 4 bases from J, with 11 bases between. The CDR3, as DNA: TGTGCCAGTAGTATATCCGGGGGCGTCTATGGCTACACCTTC. Translated, it gives CASSISGGVYGYTF.

V is TRBV2 and J is TRBJ2-1; D is ambiguous. Per the germline V gene, CDR1 is SNHLY and CDR2 is FYNNEI. V lost 7 bases and J 1 base, leaving 11 bases between the germline ends. The CDR3 has 14 residues. This CDR3 is CASTLARSYNEQFF. In DNA, the CDR3 is TGTGCCAGCACCCTGGCCCGTTCCTACAATGAGCAGTTCTTC.

The chain has TRBV19 and TRBJ1-2; 9 bases map to TRBD1. The J segment lost 4 bases and the V segment lost 10 bases, leaving 7 bases of the junction unmatched. Germline V lookup: CDR1 LNHDA, CDR2 SQIVND (reference sequence). There are 13 residues in the CDR3. The CDR3 here is CATSGDRVYGYTF. The CDR3 DNA reads as TGTGCCACCTCTGGGGACAGGGTCTATGGCTACACCTTC.

Worth noting for this clone: Additional DNA sequences in this sample encode the identical CDR3. The chain couples TRBV7-2 to TRBJ2-1; 11 bases are a match to TRBD2. J gave up 4 bases and V 1 base, and 0 bases lay outside the gene matches. This CDR3 has 15 residues. Germline CDR1 reads SGHTA; CDR2 reads FQGNSA. The CDR3 DNA reads TGTGCCAGCAGCTTAGTAGCGGGGGGGTACAATGAGCAGTTCTTC. Its translation: CASSLVAGGYNEQFF.

The chain links TRBV7-2 to TRBJ2-5; 7 positions agree with TRBD1. The CDR3 is 15 residues long. Trimming removed 5 bases from V and 1 base from J; junction bases left unmatched: 7. Per germline, CDR1 SGHTA and CDR2 FQGNSA. CDR3 sequence reads: CASSLVDRAQETQYF. DNA for the CDR3: TGTGCCAGCAGCCTCGTCGACAGGGCCCAAGAGACCCAGTACTTC.

The chain has TRBV11-3 and TRBJ1-1; D call uncertain. Between the trimmed V and J ends, which lost 0 bases and 3 bases, there was a span of 11 bases. This CDR3 is 15 amino acids long. Germline V lookup: CDR1 SGHNT, CDR2 YENEEA. The CDR3 loop reads CASSLDTAFYTEAFF. Written as DNA, the CDR3 is TGTGCCAGCAGCTTAGATACGGCTTTTTACACTGAAGCTTTCTTT.

The chain carries TRBV28 and TRBJ1-2; possibly TRBD1 for D (6 bases). With 5 bases removed from V and 2 bases from J, the gap between germline ends came to 15 bases. From germline, CDR1 is MDHEN and CDR2 SYDVKM. The CDR3 runs 15 residues. The CDR3 is CASSPLADRNYGYTF. The CDR3 DNA sequence: TGTGCCAGCAGTCCCTTGGCCGACAGGAACTATGGCTACACCTTC.

V gene TRBV27 combines with J gene TRBJ1-4; 7 bases match TRBD1. V gave up 6 bases and J gave up 0 bases; unmatched junction bases: 7. This CDR3 contains 16 residues. CDR1 is MNHEY and CDR2 is SMNVEV in the germline V gene (reference sequence). The CDR3 loop reads CASSGTAPTTNEKLFF. The CDR3 bases are TGTGCCAGCAGCGGGACAGCCCCTACAACTAATGAAAAACTGTTTTTT.

This chain joins TRBV7-2 and TRBJ1-1; 11 bases agree with TRBD1. There are 17 residues in the CDR3. V shed 1 base, J shed 5 bases, and the junction held 9 bases outside the gene matches. Germline CDR1 SGHTA, CDR2 FQGNSA. CDR3 region: CASSLEAGTGGQTEAFF. The CDR3 DNA sequence: TGTGCCAGCAGCTTAGAGGCCGGGACAGGGGGTCAAACTGAAGCTTTCTTT.

CDR3 coding DNA: TGCAGCGTTAGGACTAGCGGGGTTAACACCGGGGAGCTGTTTTTT. This translates into CSVRTSGVNTGELFF. The rearrangement joins TRBV29-1 to TRBJ2-2; 12 positions agree with TRBD2. Germline V gives CDR1 SQVTM, CDR2 ANQGSEA. This CDR3 region has 15 residues. J lost 2 bases, V lost 5 bases, and 3 bases had no gene match.

The V gene is TRBV4-1, the J gene TRBJ2-7; 9 bases map to TRBD1. In germline, CDR1 is MGHRA, CDR2 YSYEKL. The CDR3 extends over 14 amino acids. J gave up 1 base and V 3 bases, and 1 base lay outside the gene matches. The DNA for the CDR3 is TGCGCCAGCAGCCAGGGACAGGGATCCTACGAGCAGTACTTC. Its translation is CASSQGQGSYEQYF.

V usage is TRBV13 and J usage is TRBJ2-5; the D gene could be TRBD1 or TRBD2 (5 bases each). CDR3 size: 13 residues. Germline V gives CDR1 PRHDT, CDR2 FYEKMQ (reference sequence). V lost 5 bases to trimming and J lost 3 bases, with 10 bases between them. The CDR3 nucleotides read TGTGCCAGCAGCCCGGTGGGGGAAGAGACCCAGTACTTC. Amino acids: CASSPVGEETQYF.

The CDR3 here is CAISESIAGTRGSIQYF. The CDR3 nucleotides read TGTGCCATCAGTGAGTCGATAGCCGGGACTAGGGGGAGCATTCAGTACTTC. The chain joins TRBV10-3 to TRBJ2-4; 8 nucleotides line up with TRBD2. The length of the CDR3 is 17 residues. Germline V lookup: CDR1 ENHRY, CDR2 SYGVKD. J gave up 9 bases and V 0 bases, and 13 bases lay outside the gene matches.

V and J are TRBV7-2 and TRBJ1-2, with D uncertain. Trimming shortened V by 3 bases and J by 5 bases, and 10 bases separated the two germline ends. The CDR3 runs to 13 residues. Germline CDR1 and CDR2: SGHTA and FQGNSA. The CDR3 loop is CASSLTTPYGYTF. Written as DNA, the CDR3 is TGTGCCAGCAGCTTGACAACACCTTATGGCTACACCTTC.